This TCR beta chain originates from a study of regulatory T cells in long-lasting Graves disease. Germline V gene data show CDR1 as KGHSH and CDR2 as LQKENI. CDR3 length equals 16 residues. With 3 bases removed from V and 4 bases from J, the gap between germline ends came to 15 bases. This clonotype occurred many times. The antigen remains unidentified. Time point: newly diagnosed GD, antithyroid drugs for less than 3 months. Making the TCR library involved RNA that had been extracted from PBMCs. Investigators prepared the TCR beta libraries by applying iRepertoire HTBI primers and Arm-PCR of CDR3 regions. As handled by the study authors: Identification yielded approximately 60 TRBV and 13 to 15 TRBJ segments across samples. TCRdb re-called the multiplex PCR reads through MiXCR, storing one row per CDR3 protein. It is TCRdb's table, rather than the study itself, that gives the V and J calls and clone size. This sample has approximately 300,000 distinct CDR3 sequences; over 15% occur once, and the top ten carry about 39%.

Overall study findings and caveats: TCR diversity was lower in persistent than newly diagnosed Graves' disease. Possibly, too few samples lowered accuracy. Favoring TRBV28, TRBJ1-2 and TRBJ2-5 was a feature seen in persistent disease.

V gene TRBV18 combines with J gene TRBJ2-2; D remains unclear. The starting material was peripheral blood mononuclear cells (PBMCs), obtained at new diagnosis, from a patient treated with antithyroid drugs. This receptor was taken from a female donor with Graves disease. The CDR3 spells CASSPTGRPITGELFF. CDR3 nucleotide sequence: TGTGCCAGCTCACCGACGGGCCGCCCGATCACCGGGGAGCTGTTTTTT.